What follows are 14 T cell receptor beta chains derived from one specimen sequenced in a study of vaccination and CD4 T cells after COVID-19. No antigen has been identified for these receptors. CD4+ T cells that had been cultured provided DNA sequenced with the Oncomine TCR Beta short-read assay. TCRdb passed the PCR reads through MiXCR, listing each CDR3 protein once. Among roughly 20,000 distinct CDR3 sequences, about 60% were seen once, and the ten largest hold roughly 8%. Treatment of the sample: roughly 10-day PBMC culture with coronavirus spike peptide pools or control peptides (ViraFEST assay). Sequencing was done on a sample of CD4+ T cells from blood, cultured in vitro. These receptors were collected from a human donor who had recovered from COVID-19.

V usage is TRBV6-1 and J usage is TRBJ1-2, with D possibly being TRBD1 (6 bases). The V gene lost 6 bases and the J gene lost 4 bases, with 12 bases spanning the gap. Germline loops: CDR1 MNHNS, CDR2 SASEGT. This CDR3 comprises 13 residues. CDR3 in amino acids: CASSSDRSYGYTF. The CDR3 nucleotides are TGTGCCAGCAGCTCGGACAGAAGCTATGGCTACACCTTC.

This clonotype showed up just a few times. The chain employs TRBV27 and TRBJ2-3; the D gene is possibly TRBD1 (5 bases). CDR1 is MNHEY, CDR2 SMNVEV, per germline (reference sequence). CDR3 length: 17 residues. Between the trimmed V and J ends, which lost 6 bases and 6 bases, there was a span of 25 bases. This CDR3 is CASRLSLQVIQEDTQYF. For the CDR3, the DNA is TGTGCCAGCAGACTTTCACTACAGGTAATCCAAGAGGATACGCAGTATTTT.

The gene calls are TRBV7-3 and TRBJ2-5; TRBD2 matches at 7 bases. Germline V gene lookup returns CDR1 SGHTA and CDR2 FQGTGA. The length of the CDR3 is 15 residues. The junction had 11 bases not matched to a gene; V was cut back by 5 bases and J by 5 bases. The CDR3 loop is CASSRRTSPGETQYF. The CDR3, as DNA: TGTGCCAGCAGCCGAAGGACTAGTCCAGGGGAGACCCAGTACTTC.

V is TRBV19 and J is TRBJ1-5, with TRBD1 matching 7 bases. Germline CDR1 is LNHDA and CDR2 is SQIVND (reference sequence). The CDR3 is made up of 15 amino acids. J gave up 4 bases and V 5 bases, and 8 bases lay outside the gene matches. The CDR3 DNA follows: TGTGCCAGTAGTTATTTGGGGACAGCAAATCAGCCCCAGCATTTT. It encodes CASSYLGTANQPQHF.

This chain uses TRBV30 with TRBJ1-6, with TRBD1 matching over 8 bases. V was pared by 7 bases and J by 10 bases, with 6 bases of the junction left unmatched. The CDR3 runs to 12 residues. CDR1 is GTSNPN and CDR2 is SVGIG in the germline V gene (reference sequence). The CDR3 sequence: CASGQGDSPLHF. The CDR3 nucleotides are TGTGCCTCCGGACAGGGAGACTCACCCCTCCACTTT. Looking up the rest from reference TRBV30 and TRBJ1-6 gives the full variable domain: SQTIHQWPATLVQPVGSPLSLECTVEGTSNPNLYWYRQAAGRGLQLLFYSVGIGQISSEVPQNLSASRPQDRQFILSSKKLLLSDSGFYLCASGQGDSPLHFGNGTRLTVT.

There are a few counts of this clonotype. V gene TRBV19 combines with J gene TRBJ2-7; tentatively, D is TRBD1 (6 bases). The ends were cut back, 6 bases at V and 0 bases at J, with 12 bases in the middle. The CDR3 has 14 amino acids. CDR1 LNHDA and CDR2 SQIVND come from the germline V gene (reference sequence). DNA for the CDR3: TGTGCCAGTAGGATACAGGGAAGCTCCTACGAGCAGTACTTC. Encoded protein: CASRIQGSSYEQYF. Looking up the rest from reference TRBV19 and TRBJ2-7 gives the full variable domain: DGGITQSPKYLFRKEGQNVTLSCEQNLNHDAMYWYRQDPGQGLRLIYYSQIVNDFQKGDIAEGYSVSREKKESFPLTVTSAQKNPTAFYLCASRIQGSSYEQYFGPGTRLTVT.

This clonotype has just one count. CDR3 bases: TGTGCCAGCAGCGCGGGACCCCTAACGAACAATGAGCAGTTCTTC. Translation gives CASSAGPLTNNEQFF. This sequence joins TRBV7-6 and TRBJ2-1; tentative D call: TRBD2 (6 bases). V lost 5 bases to trimming and J lost 5 bases, with 16 bases between them. Germline CDR1 is SGHVS and CDR2 is FNYEAQ. The CDR3 has 15 amino acids.

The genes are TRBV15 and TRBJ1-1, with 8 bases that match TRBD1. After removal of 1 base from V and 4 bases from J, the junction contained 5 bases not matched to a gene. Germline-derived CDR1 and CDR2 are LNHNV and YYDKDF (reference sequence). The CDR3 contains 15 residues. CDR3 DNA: TGTGCCACCAGCAGAGGGACAGGGTTCGTCACTGAAGCTTTCTTT. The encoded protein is CATSRGTGFVTEAFF.

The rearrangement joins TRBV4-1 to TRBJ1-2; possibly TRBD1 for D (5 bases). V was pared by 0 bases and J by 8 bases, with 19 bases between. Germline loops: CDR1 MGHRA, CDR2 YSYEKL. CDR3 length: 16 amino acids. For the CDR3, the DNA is TGCGCCAGCAGCCAAGAGTGGGGCAGAGGGGCCCGGGGCTACACCTTC. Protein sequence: CASSQEWGRGARGYTF.

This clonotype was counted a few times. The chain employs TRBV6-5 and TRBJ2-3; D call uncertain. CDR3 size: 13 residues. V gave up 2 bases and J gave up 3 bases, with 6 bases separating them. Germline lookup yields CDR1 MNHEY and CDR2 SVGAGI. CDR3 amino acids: CASSYLGTDTQYF. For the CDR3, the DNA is TGTGCCAGCAGTTACCTCGGGACAGATACGCAGTATTTT.

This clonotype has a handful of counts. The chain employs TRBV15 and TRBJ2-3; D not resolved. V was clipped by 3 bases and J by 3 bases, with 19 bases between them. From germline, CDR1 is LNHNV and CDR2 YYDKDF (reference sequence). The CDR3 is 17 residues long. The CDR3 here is CATSSRKKSTNTDTQYF. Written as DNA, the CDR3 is TGTGCCACCAGCAGTCGGAAAAAGAGCACGAATACAGATACGCAGTATTTT.

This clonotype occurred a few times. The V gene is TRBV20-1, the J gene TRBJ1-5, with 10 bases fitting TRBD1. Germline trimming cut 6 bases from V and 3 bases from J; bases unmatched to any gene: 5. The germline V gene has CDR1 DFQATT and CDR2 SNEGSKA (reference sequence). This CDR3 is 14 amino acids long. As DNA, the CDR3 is TGCAGTGCCAGGGACAGGGGTTTCAATCAGCCCCAGCATTTT. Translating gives CSARDRGFNQPQHF.

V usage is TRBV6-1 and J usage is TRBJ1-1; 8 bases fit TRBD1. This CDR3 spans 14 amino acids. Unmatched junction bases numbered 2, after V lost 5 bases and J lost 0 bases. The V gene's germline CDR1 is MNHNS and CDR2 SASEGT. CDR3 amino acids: CASSRDRLNTEAFF. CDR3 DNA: TGTGCCAGCAGTCGGGACAGGCTGAACACTGAAGCTTTCTTT.

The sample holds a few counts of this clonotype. CDR3: CASSQDRWGDTNYGYTF. The DNA for the CDR3 is TGTGCCAGCAGCCAAGATCGGTGGGGAGATACGAATTATGGCTACACCTTC. The chain recombines TRBV4-2 with TRBJ1-2; D gene ambiguous. The germline V and J ends were trimmed by 0 bases and 5 bases, with 19 bases remaining between them. CDR1 LGHNA and CDR2 YNFKEQ come from the germline V gene. The CDR3 extends over 17 amino acids.